The present T cell receptor (beta chain) was sequenced within a study of blood T cell repertoires in COVID-19. Study as a whole: The United States, Italy and Spain supplied acute and convalescent COVID-19 samples. Sample material is recorded as cDNA or gDNA derived from T cells, B-cell-depleted T cells, or PBMCs.

V lost 4 bases to trimming and J lost 10 bases, with 17 bases between them. Germline V gene lookup returns CDR1 SGDLS and CDR2 YYNGEE. The CDR3 runs 13 residues. Original processing methods: Researchers report that nucleated cell counts were estimated from reference gene primer amplification. Method: immunoSEQ multiplex PCR; TCRdb's copy keeps in-frame clones and lacks some. The V and J calls and the clone size are those of that table, but D and trimming were determined from the DNA. This repertoire shows 81,000 or so clones, approximately 91% found once; its top ten account for around 12%. The source material was peripheral blood. This sequence was found in a man between 65 and 85 years old with active or convalescent COVID-19. This chain connects TRBV9 to TRBJ1-1, with no clear D. The chain's CDR3 is CASSPTSSNGAFF. The CDR3 DNA is TGTGCCAGCAGCCCTACCTCCTCTAACGGAGCTTTCTTT.